A single sample is the source of the 32 T cell receptor beta chains below, sequenced in a study of blood T cell repertoires in COVID-19. Method: immunoSEQ multiplex PCR; TCRdb's copy keeps in-frame clones and lacks some. The sample yields roughly 180,000 clones, around 83% seen once. Material for sequencing was peripheral blood. All receptors come from a woman aged 45-59 years with COVID-19, enrolled during active disease.

The chain uses TRBV4-1 and TRBJ2-1, with 10 bases that match TRBD2. V dropped 0 bases and J dropped 9; count of bases not matched to a gene: 14. Per germline, CDR1 MGHRA and CDR2 YSYEKL. CDR3 size: 18 residues. This CDR3 reads CASSQDQGLAGARGEQFF. The CDR3 bases are TGCGCCAGCAGCCAAGATCAGGGGCTAGCGGGGGCGAGGGGTGAGCAGTTCTTC.

The V call is TRBV12-3 or TRBV12-4, the J call TRBJ1-5, with D perhaps TRBD1 (5 bases). The CDR3 extends over 13 amino acids. Between the trimmed V and J ends, which lost 6 bases and 7 bases, there was a span of 13 bases. In DNA form, the CDR3 reads TGTGCCAGCAGGCTGGGGGGAGGCCAGCCCCAGCATTTT. It encodes CASRLGGGQPQHF.

The CDR3 loop reads CASSPNQGAGEKLFF. The CDR3 DNA reads TGTGCCAGCTCCCCTAATCAGGGGGCTGGGGAAAAACTGTTTTTT. The chain has TRBV18 and TRBJ1-4, with TRBD1 matching over 8 bases. This CDR3 has 15 amino acids. Germline assignment: CDR1 KGHSH and CDR2 LQKENI. With V trimmed by 6 bases and J by 8 bases, 11 bases remained unmatched. The variable domain in full, completed from reference TRBV18 and TRBJ1-4, reads NAGVMQNPRHLVRRRGQEARLRCSPMKGHSHVYWYRQLPEEGLKFMVYLQKENIIDESGMPKERFSAEFPKEGPSILRIQQVVRGDSAAYFCASSPNQGAGEKLFFGSGTQLSVL.

V usage is TRBV7-3 and J usage is TRBJ1-2; TRBD1 aligns across 8 bases. Germline V gene lookup returns CDR1 SGHTA and CDR2 FQGTGA. The CDR3 is 14 residues long. Losses at the gene ends were 5 bases for V and 8 bases for J; bases not matched to a gene: 10. CDR3 bases: TGTGCCAGCAGCGCTCAGGGGGCAGTTAAGGGCTACACCTTC. The encoded protein is CASSAQGAVKGYTF. Full variable domain (rest looked up from reference TRBV7-3 and TRBJ1-2): GAGVSQTPSNKVTEKGKYVELRCDPISGHTALYWYRQSLGQGPEFLIYFQGTGAADDSGLPNDRFFAVRPEGSVSTLKIQRTERGDSAVYLCASSAQGAVKGYTFGSGTRLTVV.

This sequence joins TRBV6-5 and TRBJ1-2; 10 bases are shared with TRBD1. The V and J ends lost 7 bases and 7 bases, in that order; junction bases with no gene match: 9. The germline gives CDR1 MNHEY, CDR2 SVGAGI. The CDR3 runs to 14 residues. The CDR3 DNA is TGTGCCAGCATCGCTGGGGGACAGGGGAGTGGCTACACCTTC. Protein: CASIAGGQGSGYTF.

The chain carries TRBV7-6 and TRBJ1-5; TRBD1 matches at 9 bases. The CDR3 contains 17 residues. Germline trimming cut 5 bases from V and 1 base from J; bases unmatched to any gene: 9. The V gene's germline CDR1 is SGHVS and CDR2 FNYEAQ. CDR3 bases: TGTGCCAGCAGCCCCGGGACAGGGTATTGGAGCAATCAGCCCCAGCATTTT. Translating it yields CASSPGTGYWSNQPQHF.

The chain uses TRBV4-2 and TRBJ2-1; 10 bases map to TRBD2. This CDR3 has 15 residues. CDR1 is LGHNA and CDR2 is YNFKEQ in the germline V gene. Trimming took 2 bases from V and 4 from J; bases not matched to a gene: 2. As DNA, the CDR3 is TGTGCCAGCAGCCAAACTAGCGGGGTATACAATGAGCAGTTCTTC. Its protein product is CASSQTSGVYNEQFF.

The chain is built from TRBV28 and TRBJ1-2, with D possibly being TRBD1 (6 bases). The CDR3 runs to 14 residues. CDR1 is MDHEN, CDR2 SYDVKM, per germline. Deletions cut 7 bases from V and 3 bases from J, with 15 bases between. CDR3 region: CASIRAGGYYGYTF. Here the CDR3 DNA reads TGTGCCAGCATTAGGGCGGGGGGCTACTATGGCTACACCTTC.

The chain recombines TRBV12-5 with TRBJ2-1, with 7 bases identical to TRBD2. With 0 bases clipped from V and 7 bases from J, the junction kept 6 bases outside the gene matches. In germline, CDR1 is LGHNT, CDR2 FRNRAP. The CDR3 is 15 amino acids. The CDR3 here is CASGLVTHGGNEQFF. CDR3 DNA sequence: TGTGCTAGTGGTTTGGTCACCCACGGGGGGAATGAGCAGTTCTTC. The full variable domain, completed using reference TRBV12-5 and TRBJ2-1, is DARVTQTPRHKVTEMGQEVTMRCQPILGHNTVFWYRQTMMQGLELLAYFRNRAPLDDSGMPKDRFSAEMPDATLATLKIQPSEPRDSAVYFCASGLVTHGGNEQFFGPGTRLTVL.

The genes are TRBV6-6 and TRBJ2-7, with 10 nucleotides matching TRBD1. This CDR3 comprises 13 residues. The V and J ends lost 6 bases and 6 bases, in that order; junction bases with no gene match: 5. The germline gives CDR1 MNHNY, CDR2 SVGAGI (reference sequence). The DNA for the CDR3 is TGTGCCAGCAGAACCGGGACAGGGGCCGAGCAGTACTTC. It is translated as CASRTGTGAEQYF.

V gene TRBV4-3 combines with J gene TRBJ1-4; D may be TRBD1 (6 bases). Germline-derived CDR1 and CDR2 are LGHNA and YSLEER. CDR3 length: 16 residues. Trimming pared 0 bases from V and 5 bases from J, leaving 13 bases between. The CDR3: CASSQEVIQGNEKLFF. The CDR3 coding sequence is TGCGCCAGCAGCCAAGAGGTGATTCAGGGGAATGAAAAACTGTTTTTT.

V gene TRBV5-7 combines with J gene TRBJ1-2, with a tentative D call TRBD1 (5 bases). TRBV5-7 counts as an open reading frame of uncertain function. The CDR3 spans 12 residues. The V gene lost 5 bases and the J gene lost 6 bases, with 11 bases spanning the gap. For the CDR3, the DNA is TGTGCCAGCAGAGGCAGGGTCAATGGCTACACCTTC. As protein: CASRGRVNGYTF.

This clone appeared a few times. The chain joins TRBV6-5 to TRBJ1-2, with 7 positions matching TRBD1. The CDR3 consists of 13 residues. Per germline, CDR1 MNHEY and CDR2 SVGAGI. V was pared by 10 bases and J by 5 bases, with 10 bases of the junction left unmatched. The CDR3 DNA sequence: TGTGCCACCCTCCCCGCAGGGGGGTATGGCTACACCTTC. Its translation: CATLPAGGYGYTF.

This chain links TRBV29-1 with TRBJ2-3; 12 bases are a match to TRBD2. Trimming at V came to 4 bases and at J to 0 bases, leaving 23 bases not matched to a gene. The CDR3 is made up of 22 amino acids. Germline values: CDR1 SQVTM, CDR2 ANQGSEA. CDR3: CSVVLVLGVRLAGDASTDTQYF. For the CDR3, the DNA is TGCAGCGTTGTTCTCGTTCTCGGGGTGCGACTAGCGGGGGACGCTAGCACAGATACGCAGTATTTT.

V is TRBV6-2 or TRBV6-3 and J is TRBJ2-7; TRBD2 agrees at 7 bases. Germline-derived CDR1 and CDR2 are MNHEY and SVGEGT. V shed 5 bases and J 0 bases; nucleotides not matched to a gene: 4. There are 14 residues in the CDR3. CDR3 amino acids: CASSGAGISYEQYF. In DNA, the CDR3 is TGTGCCAGCAGTGGAGCGGGGATCTCCTACGAGCAGTACTTC.

CDR3 protein: CSTRGGAAEPQHF. The CDR3, as DNA: TGCAGCACCCGAGGCGGGGCGGCGGAGCCCCAGCATTTT. J is TRBJ1-5 and V is TRBV29-1; a weak D match, TRBD1 (5 bases). This CDR3 region has 13 residues. Germline V lookup: CDR1 SQVTM, CDR2 ANQGSEA. The V gene lost 8 bases and the J gene lost 8 bases, with 19 bases spanning the gap.

V usage is TRBV4-1 and J usage is TRBJ1-2; 7 bases match TRBD1. Germline-derived CDR1 and CDR2 are MGHRA and YSYEKL. The CDR3 loop spans 16 amino acids. The V and J ends lost 0 bases and 3 bases, in that order; junction bases with no gene match: 7. In DNA, the CDR3 is TGCGCCAGCAGCCAAGATCAGGGACAGCGAGACTATGGCTACACCTTC. Protein sequence: CASSQDQGQRDYGYTF.

CDR3: CSVDRTEAFF. The CDR3, as DNA: TGCAGCGTTGATCGCACTGAAGCTTTCTTT. This chain links TRBV29-1 with TRBJ1-1, with no clear D. The germline V gene has CDR1 SQVTM and CDR2 ANQGSEA. Trimming cost V 3 bases and J 4 bases, with 3 bases left between them. The CDR3 is 10 residues long.

This chain links TRBV7-2 with TRBJ2-5; TRBD1 aligns across 7 bases. The junction had 3 bases not matched to a gene; V was cut back by 2 bases and J by 3 bases. The germline gives CDR1 SGHTA, CDR2 FQGNSA. This CDR3 region has 14 residues. CDR3 DNA: TGTGCCAGCAGCTTAAGCAGGGGGAAAGAGACCCAGTACTTC. Translating it yields CASSLSRGKETQYF.

The chain links TRBV6-6 to TRBJ1-6; D not resolved. Per the germline V gene, CDR1 is MNHNY and CDR2 is SVGAGI (reference sequence). The V end was cut by 2 bases, the J end by 7 bases, with 9 bases between. The CDR3 contains 14 residues. The CDR3 spells CASSYPEQNSPLHF. CDR3 nucleotides: TGTGCCAGCAGTTACCCCGAACAGAATTCACCCCTCCACTTT.

The CDR3 region has the DNA TGTGCCAGCAAGAGACAGGGGGAAAATTCACCCCTCCACTTT. This gives the protein CASKRQGENSPLHF. This chain links TRBV3-1 (or the pseudogene TRBV3-2) with TRBJ1-6, with 9 bases aligning to TRBD1. V lost 7 bases to trimming and J lost 7 bases; unmatched junction nucleotides: 5. This CDR3 is 14 amino acids long. Germline CDR1 and CDR2: LGHDT and YNNKEL (reference sequence).

This chain joins TRBV7-2 and TRBJ2-3; 9 bases are shared with TRBD2. Germline V gene data show CDR1 as SGHTA and CDR2 as FQGNSA. Trimming at V came to 1 base and at J to 5 bases, leaving 7 bases not matched to a gene. This CDR3 has 16 residues. CDR3 residues: CASSLGAGGHGDTQYF. CDR3 DNA sequence: TGTGCCAGCAGCTTAGGGGCGGGGGGGCATGGAGATACGCAGTATTTT.

The chain employs TRBV5-6 and TRBJ1-4; D is possibly TRBD1 (6 bases). Germline CDR1 SGHDT, CDR2 YYEEEE. The CDR3 extends over 15 amino acids. V lost 4 bases to trimming and J lost 3 bases, with 13 bases between them. The CDR3 bases are TGTGCCAGCAGCGCCAGGGGCCCAGCTAATGAAAAACTGTTTTTT. Translation: CASSARGPANEKLFF.

The V gene is TRBV5-8, the J gene TRBJ1-3; TRBD1 aligns across 11 bases. Looked up from germline, CDR1 is SGHTS and CDR2 is YDEGEE. Trimming took 6 bases from V and 4 from J; bases not matched to a gene: 15. The CDR3 covers 18 residues. CDR3 DNA: TGTGCCAGCACTTCGACCTCACCGGGACAGGGGGGCGGAAACACCATATATTTT. Translating gives CASTSTSPGQGGGNTIYF.

The chain is built from TRBV2 and TRBJ2-7, with D possibly matching TRBD2 (5 bases). The CDR3 has 13 residues. V lost 8 bases to trimming and J lost 7 bases, with 18 bases between them. The V gene's germline CDR1 is SNHLY and CDR2 FYNNEI. CDR3 in amino acids: CASSGTVSGEQYF. In nucleotides, the CDR3 is TGTGCCAGCTCGGGAACAGTGAGTGGAGAGCAGTACTTC.

The rearrangement joins TRBV6-5 to TRBJ2-7, with D perhaps TRBD1 (6 bases). CDR3 length: 14 amino acids. Germline values: CDR1 MNHEY, CDR2 SVGAGI. With 2 bases removed from V and 2 bases from J, the gap between germline ends came to 10 bases. CDR3 sequence (DNA): TGTGCCAGCAGTTACGCAGACAGGCCCTACGAGCAGTACTTC. Protein sequence: CASSYADRPYEQYF.

A few counts support this clone. The rearrangement links TRBV7-6 to TRBJ1-5; weak D call: TRBD1 (6 bases). The V gene lost 1 base and the J gene lost 1 base, with 14 bases spanning the gap. The germline V gene encodes CDR1 SGHVS and CDR2 FNYEAQ. The CDR3 runs 17 residues. The CDR3 bases are TGTGCCAGCAGCTTAGAACCCGACAGGTGGAGCAATCAGCCCCAGCATTTT. This codes for CASSLEPDRWSNQPQHF.

The V and J genes are TRBV2 and TRBJ1-2; 7 bases are a match to TRBD1. The CDR3 extends over 15 amino acids. The V segment lost 6 bases and the J segment 2 bases; nucleotides outside the gene matches: 9. Germline CDR1 and CDR2: SNHLY and FYNNEI. The CDR3, as DNA: TGTGCCAGCAGCAAAGCAGGGGGTGGGAACTATGGCTACACCTTC. It is translated as CASSKAGGGNYGYTF.

The chain combines TRBV29-1 with TRBJ1-1; D unclear. The CDR3 is 16 residues long. The V end lost 4 bases, the J end lost 4 bases, and 22 bases lay between the germline ends. CDR1 and CDR2 from the germline V gene are SQVTM and ANQGSEA. The DNA for the CDR3 is TGCAGCGTTGGCTCTGCAGGCGGGAGATGTATCACTGAAGCTTTCTTT. This gives the protein CSVGSAGGRCITEAFF.

V is TRBV19 and J is TRBJ2-1; D perhaps matches TRBD2 (6 bases). Trimming pared 1 base from V and 2 bases from J, leaving 12 bases between. The CDR3 totals 16 residues. CDR1 is LNHDA, CDR2 SQIVND, per germline (reference sequence). CDR3 bases: TGTGCCAGTAGTATAGGGGGCGGGGTGACCTACAATGAGCAGTTCTTC. Translation: CASSIGGGVTYNEQFF.

About this clone itself: A much larger clone differs by one base, so this may be a read error. This chain joins TRBV11-3 and TRBJ2-7; TRBD1 might be the D (6 bases). The germline CDR1 and CDR2 sequences are SGHNT and YENEEA. The ends were cut back, 3 bases at V and 0 bases at J, with 6 bases in the middle. The CDR3 runs to 13 residues. This CDR3 reads CASSLDSSYEQYF. DNA of the CDR3: TGTGCCAGCAGCTTGGACAGCTCCTACGAGCAGTACTTC.

V gene TRBV5-4 combines with J gene TRBJ2-2, with D hard to call. V was cut by 0 bases and J by 2 bases, with 5 bases left in between. The germline CDR1 and CDR2 sequences are SGHNT and YYREEE (reference sequence). This CDR3 is built from 14 residues. CDR3 residues: CASSLVLNTGELFF. CDR3 coding DNA: TGTGCCAGCAGCTTGGTCCTAAACACCGGGGAGCTGTTTTTT.